This T cell receptor beta chain was sequenced in a study of control samples from healthy donors and cancer patients. The CDR3 has 15 residues. Germline assignment: CDR1 LGHNA and CDR2 YSLEER. With V trimmed by 1 base and J by 8 bases, 4 bases remained unmatched. A single count supports this clone. Produced via immunoSEQ multiplex PCR; TCRdb's table is partial and in-frame only. The sample lists 89,000 or so clones, 87% occurring once. J is TRBJ1-4 and V is TRBV4-3; 10 bases are a match to TRBD1. The sample consisted of blood. The TCR originated in a man aged 50 to 60 in good health. The CDR3 bases are TGCGCCAGCAGCCAAGTTCGGGGACAGGGGGAAAAACTGTTTTTT. It is translated as CASSQVRGQGEKLFF.